The 2 T cell receptor beta chains below all came from one sample that was sequenced in a study of shared clonotypes between healthy human individuals. The protocol was immunoSEQ multiplex PCR, while the TCRdb copy is restricted to in-frame clones and leaves out a portion. The table lists over a million clones, approximately 96% of them singletons. Input material: naive CD4+ T cells sorted from blood. Noted subset: CD45RA+ positively selected. The receptors here all came from a man aged 30 to 39 in good health.

J is TRBJ2-1 and V is TRBV5-4; D remains unclear. The CDR3 is 13 amino acids. Germline CDR1 is SGHNT and CDR2 is YYREEE (reference sequence). With 1 base removed from V and 7 bases from J, the gap between germline ends came to 9 bases. For the CDR3, the DNA is TGTGCCAGCAGCTTGCGGTTTGGGAATGAGCAGTTCTTC. Protein: CASSLRFGNEQFF.

The chain employs TRBV4-1 and TRBJ2-5, with TRBD2 matching 7 bases. Looked up from germline, CDR1 is MGHRA and CDR2 is YSYEKL. V shed 1 base, J shed 0 bases, and the junction held 2 bases outside the gene matches. The length of the CDR3 is 15 residues. CDR3 sequence: CASSQGGGYQETQYF. For the CDR3, the DNA is TGCGCCAGCAGCCAAGGGGGGGGTTACCAAGAGACCCAGTACTTC.